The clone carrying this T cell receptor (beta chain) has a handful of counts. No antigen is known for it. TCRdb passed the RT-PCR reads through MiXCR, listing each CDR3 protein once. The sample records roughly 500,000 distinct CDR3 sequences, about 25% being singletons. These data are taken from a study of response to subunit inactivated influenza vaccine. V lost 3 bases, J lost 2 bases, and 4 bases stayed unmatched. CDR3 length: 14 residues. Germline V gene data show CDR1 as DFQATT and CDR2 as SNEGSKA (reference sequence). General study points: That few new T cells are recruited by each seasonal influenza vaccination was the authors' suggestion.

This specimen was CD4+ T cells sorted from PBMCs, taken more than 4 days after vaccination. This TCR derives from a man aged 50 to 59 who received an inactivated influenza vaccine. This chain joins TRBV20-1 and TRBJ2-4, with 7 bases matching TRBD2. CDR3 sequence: CSASIGGSKNIQYF. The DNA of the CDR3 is TGCAGTGCTAGCATCGGGGGGTCCAAAAACATTCAGTACTTC.